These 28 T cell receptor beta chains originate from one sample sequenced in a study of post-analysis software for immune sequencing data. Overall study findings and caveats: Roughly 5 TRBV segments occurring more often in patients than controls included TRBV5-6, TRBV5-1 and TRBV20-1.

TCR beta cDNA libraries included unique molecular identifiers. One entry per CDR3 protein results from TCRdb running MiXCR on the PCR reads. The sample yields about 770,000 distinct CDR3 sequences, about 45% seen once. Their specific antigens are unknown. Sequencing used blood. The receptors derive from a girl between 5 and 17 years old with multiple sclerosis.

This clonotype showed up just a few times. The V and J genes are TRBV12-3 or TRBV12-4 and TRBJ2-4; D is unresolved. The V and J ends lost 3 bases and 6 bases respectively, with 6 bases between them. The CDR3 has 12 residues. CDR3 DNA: TGTGCCAGCAGTTTCGGCGGAAACATTCAGTACTTC. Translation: CASSFGGNIQYF.

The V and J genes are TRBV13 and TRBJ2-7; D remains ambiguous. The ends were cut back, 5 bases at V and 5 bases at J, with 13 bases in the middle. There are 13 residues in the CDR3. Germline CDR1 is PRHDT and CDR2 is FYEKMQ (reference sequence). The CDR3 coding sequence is TGTGCCAGCAGCCCCGAAGGCCGGCACGAGCAGTACTTC. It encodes CASSPEGRHEQYF.

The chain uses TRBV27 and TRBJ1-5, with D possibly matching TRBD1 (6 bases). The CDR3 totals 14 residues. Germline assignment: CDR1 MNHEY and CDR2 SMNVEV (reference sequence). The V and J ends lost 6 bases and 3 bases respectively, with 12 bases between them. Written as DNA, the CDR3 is TGTGCCAGCAGATCAGGGGTGGCCAATCAGCCCCAGCATTTT. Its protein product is CASRSGVANQPQHF.

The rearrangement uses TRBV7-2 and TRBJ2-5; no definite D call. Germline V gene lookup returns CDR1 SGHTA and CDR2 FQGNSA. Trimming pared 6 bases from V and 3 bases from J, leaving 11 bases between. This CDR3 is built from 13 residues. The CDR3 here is CASRPTTKETQYF. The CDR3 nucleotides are TGTGCCAGCAGACCTACTACCAAAGAGACCCAGTACTTC.

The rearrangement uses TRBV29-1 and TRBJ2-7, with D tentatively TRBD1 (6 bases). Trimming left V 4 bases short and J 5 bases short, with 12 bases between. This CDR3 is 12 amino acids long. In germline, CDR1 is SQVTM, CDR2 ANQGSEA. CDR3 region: CSVGVGGDEQYF. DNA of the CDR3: TGCAGCGTTGGAGTTGGGGGCGACGAGCAGTACTTC.

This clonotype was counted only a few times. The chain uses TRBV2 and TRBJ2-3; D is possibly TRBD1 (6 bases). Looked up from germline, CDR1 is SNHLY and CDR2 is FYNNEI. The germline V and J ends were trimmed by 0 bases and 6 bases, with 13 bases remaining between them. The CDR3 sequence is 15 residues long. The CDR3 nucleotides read TGTGCCAGCAGTGAAGCGCTTTGGGGGCAGGATACGCAGTATTTT. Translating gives CASSEALWGQDTQYF.

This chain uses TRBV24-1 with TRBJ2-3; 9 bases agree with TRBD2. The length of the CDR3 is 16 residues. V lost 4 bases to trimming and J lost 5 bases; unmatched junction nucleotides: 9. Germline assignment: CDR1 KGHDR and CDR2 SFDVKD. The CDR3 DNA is TGTGCCACCAGTGAACCTAGCGGGGAGCAGGAAGATACGCAGTATTTT. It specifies CATSEPSGEQEDTQYF.

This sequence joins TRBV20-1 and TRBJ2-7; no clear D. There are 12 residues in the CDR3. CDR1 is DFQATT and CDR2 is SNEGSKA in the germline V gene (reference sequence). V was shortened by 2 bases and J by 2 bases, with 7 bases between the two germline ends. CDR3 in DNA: TGCAGTGCTAGAAACCCAACCTACGAGCAGTACTTC. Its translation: CSARNPTYEQYF.

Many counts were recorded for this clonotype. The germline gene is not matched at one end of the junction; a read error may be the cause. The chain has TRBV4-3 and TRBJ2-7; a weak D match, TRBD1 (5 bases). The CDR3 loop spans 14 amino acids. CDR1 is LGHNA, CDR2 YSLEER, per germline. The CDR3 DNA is TGCGCCAGCAGTCAAGGGCAGGGCTCCTACGAGCAGTACTTC. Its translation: CASSQGQGSYEQYF.

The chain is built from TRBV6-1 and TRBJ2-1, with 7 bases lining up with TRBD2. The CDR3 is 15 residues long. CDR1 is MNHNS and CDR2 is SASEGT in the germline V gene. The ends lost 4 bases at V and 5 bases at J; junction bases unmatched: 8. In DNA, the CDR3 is TGTGCCAGCAGTGGGGGACTAACTAATAACAATGAGCAGTTCTTC. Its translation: CASSGGLTNNNEQFF.

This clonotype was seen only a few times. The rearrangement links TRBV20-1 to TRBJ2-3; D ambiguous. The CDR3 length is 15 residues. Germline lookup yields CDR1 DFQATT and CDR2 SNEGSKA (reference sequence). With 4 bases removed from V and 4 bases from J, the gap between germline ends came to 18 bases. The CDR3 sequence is CSATTGFTSADTQYF. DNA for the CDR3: TGCAGTGCTACAACCGGGTTCACGTCGGCAGATACGCAGTATTTT.

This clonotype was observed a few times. CDR3: CSARLSYNEQFF. The CDR3 region has the DNA TGCAGTGCTAGACTCTCCTACAATGAGCAGTTCTTC. The chain recombines TRBV20-1 with TRBJ2-1, with no clear D. The CDR3 is 12 residues long. CDR1 DFQATT and CDR2 SNEGSKA come from the germline V gene (reference sequence). V dropped 2 bases and J dropped 0 bases, with 2 bases sitting between them.

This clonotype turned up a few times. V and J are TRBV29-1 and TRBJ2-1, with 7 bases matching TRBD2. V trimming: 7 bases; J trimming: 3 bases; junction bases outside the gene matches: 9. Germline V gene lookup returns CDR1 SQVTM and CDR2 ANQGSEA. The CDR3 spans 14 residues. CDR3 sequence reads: CSARPSGDYNEQFF. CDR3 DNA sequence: TGCAGCGCCCGACCTAGCGGAGACTACAATGAGCAGTTCTTC.

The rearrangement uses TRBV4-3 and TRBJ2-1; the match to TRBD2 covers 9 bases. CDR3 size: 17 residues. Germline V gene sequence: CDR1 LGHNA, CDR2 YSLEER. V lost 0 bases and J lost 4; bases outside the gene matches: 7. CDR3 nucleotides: TGCGCCAGCAGCCAAGACCCCGGGACTAGCTTATACAATGAGCAGTTCTTC. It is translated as CASSQDPGTSLYNEQFF.

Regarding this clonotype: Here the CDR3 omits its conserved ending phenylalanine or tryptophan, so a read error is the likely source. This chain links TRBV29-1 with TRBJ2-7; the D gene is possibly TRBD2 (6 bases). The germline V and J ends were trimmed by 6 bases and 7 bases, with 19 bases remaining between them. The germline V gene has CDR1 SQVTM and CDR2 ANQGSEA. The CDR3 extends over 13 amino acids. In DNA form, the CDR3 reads TGCAGCGTCGTGACCCGGGAGATGAGGGAGCAGTACTGC. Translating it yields CSVVTREMREQYC.

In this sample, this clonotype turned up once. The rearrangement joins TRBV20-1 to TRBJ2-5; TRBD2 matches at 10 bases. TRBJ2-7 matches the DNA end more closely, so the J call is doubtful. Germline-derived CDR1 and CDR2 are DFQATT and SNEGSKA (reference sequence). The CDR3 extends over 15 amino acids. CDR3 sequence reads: CSARDPSGSLDEQYF. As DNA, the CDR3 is TGCAGTGCTAGAGACCCTAGCGGGAGTCTCGACGAGCAGTACTTC.

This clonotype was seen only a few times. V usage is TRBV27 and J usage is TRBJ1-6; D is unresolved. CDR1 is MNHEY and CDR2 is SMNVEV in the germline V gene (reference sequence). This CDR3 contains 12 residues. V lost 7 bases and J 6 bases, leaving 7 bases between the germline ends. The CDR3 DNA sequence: TGTGCCAGCAACCGTCCTAATTCACCCCTCCACTTT. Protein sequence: CASNRPNSPLHF.

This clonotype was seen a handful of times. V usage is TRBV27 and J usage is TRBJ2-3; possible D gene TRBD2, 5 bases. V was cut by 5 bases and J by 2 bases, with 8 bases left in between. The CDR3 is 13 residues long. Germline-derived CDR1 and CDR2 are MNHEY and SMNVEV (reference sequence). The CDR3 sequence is CASSTGLTDTQYF. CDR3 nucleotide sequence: TGTGCCAGCAGTACCGGACTCACAGATACGCAGTATTTT.

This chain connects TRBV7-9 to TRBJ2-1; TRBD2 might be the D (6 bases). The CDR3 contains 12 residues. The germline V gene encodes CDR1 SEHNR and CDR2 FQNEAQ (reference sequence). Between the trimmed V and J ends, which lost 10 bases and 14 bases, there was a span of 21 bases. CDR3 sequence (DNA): TGTGCCACCGAAGGATTGGACTGGGGGGAGTTCTTC. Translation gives CATEGLDWGEFF.

Here the CDR3 DNA reads TGTGCCAGCAGCTTAGCCCGTGGTATGGAGACCCAGTACTTC. Amino acid sequence: CASSLARGMETQYF. V gene TRBV7-2 combines with J gene TRBJ2-5; D is ambiguous. Germline V gene sequence: CDR1 SGHTA, CDR2 FQGNSA. This CDR3 has 14 amino acids. Deletions cut 0 bases from V and 5 bases from J, with 10 bases between.

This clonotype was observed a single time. The CDR3 region is CASSPRVSGGPADQETQYF. Here the CDR3 DNA reads TGCGCCAGCAGCCCGCGTGTGTCAGGGGGCCCCGCCGACCAAGAGACCCAGTACTTC. The chain joins TRBV4-3 to TRBJ2-7; 8 bases agree with TRBD1. The DNA end is a closer match to TRBJ2-5, so the J assignment may be wrong. Germline-derived CDR1 and CDR2 are LGHNA and YSLEER. This CDR3 comprises 19 residues.

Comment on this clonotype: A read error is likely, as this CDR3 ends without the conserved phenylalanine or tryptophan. In DNA, the CDR3 is TGCAGCGTTGACCCCTTCACGGGCGCAGATACGCAGTATGTT. The encoded protein is CSVDPFTGADTQYV. This sequence joins TRBV29-1 and TRBJ2-3; D remains ambiguous. Germline assignment: CDR1 SQVTM and CDR2 ANQGSEA. V was trimmed by 3 bases and J by 4 bases, leaving 14 bases between them. This CDR3 has 14 amino acids.

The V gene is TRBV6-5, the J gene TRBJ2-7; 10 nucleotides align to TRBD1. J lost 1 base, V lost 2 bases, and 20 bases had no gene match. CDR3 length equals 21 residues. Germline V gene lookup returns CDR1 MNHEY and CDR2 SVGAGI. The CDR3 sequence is CASSYRLAGTRRDRGSYEQYF. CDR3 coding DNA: TGTGCCAGCAGTTACCGCCTGGCAGGCACCAGACGGGACAGGGGATCCTACGAGCAGTACTTC.

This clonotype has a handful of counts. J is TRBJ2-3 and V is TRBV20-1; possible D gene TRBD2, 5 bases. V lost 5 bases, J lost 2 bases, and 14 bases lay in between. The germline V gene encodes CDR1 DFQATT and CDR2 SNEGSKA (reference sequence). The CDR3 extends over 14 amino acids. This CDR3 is CSAGRDKNTDTQYF. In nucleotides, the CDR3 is TGCAGTGCTGGCCGGGATAAGAACACAGATACGCAGTATTTT.

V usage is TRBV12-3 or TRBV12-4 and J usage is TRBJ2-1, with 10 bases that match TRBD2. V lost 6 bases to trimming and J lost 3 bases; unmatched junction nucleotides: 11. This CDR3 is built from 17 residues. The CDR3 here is CASSFVLAGAHYNEQFF. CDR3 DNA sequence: TGTGCCAGCAGCTTCGTGCTAGCGGGAGCTCACTACAATGAGCAGTTCTTC.

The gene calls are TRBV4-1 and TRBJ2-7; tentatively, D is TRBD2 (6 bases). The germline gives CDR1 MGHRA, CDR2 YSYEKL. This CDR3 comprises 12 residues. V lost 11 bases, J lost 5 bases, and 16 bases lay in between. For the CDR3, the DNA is TGCGCCGTAGGAGGGCCGAGGGACGAGCAGTACTTC. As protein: CAVGGPRDEQYF.

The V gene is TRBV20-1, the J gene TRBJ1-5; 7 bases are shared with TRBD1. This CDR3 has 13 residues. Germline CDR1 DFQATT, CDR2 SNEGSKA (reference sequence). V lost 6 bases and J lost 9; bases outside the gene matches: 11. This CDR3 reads CSAHRDSLGPQHF. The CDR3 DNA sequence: TGCAGTGCCCACCGGGACAGTCTGGGGCCCCAGCATTTT.

The CDR3 bases are TGTGCCAGCAGCCGGGACAGGGTATTTCTTAATGGCTACACCTTC. As protein: CASSRDRVFLNGYTF. This chain connects TRBV12-3 or TRBV12-4 to TRBJ1-2, with 9 positions matching TRBD1. The CDR3 covers 15 residues. V was clipped by 6 bases and J by 6 bases; unmatched bases: 11.